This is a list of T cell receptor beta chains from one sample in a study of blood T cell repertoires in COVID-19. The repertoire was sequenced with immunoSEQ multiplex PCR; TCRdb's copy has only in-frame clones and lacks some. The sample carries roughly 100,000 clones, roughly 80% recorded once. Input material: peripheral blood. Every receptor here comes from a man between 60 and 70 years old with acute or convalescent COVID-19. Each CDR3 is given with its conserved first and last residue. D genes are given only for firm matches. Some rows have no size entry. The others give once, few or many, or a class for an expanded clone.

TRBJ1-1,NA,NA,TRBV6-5,CASSYQGSRNTEAFF,TGTGCCAGCAGTTACCAGGGTTCCCGGAACACTGAAGCTTTCTTT
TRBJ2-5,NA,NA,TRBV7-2,CASSLTLAEETQYF,TGTGCCAGCAGCTTAACATTGGCGGAAGAGACCCAGTACTTC
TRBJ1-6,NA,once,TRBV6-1,CASSEVRGHYNSPLHF,TGTGCCAGCAGTGAAGTAAGGGGTCACTATAATTCACCCCTCCACTTT
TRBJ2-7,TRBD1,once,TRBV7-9,CASSLGAGTGGLLEQYF,TGTGCCAGCAGCTTAGGGGCCGGGACAGGGGGCTTATTGGAGCAGTACTTC
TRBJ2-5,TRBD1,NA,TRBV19,CASSRPGQGRETQYF,TGTGCCAGTAGTAGACCGGGACAGGGCCGAGAGACCCAGTACTTC
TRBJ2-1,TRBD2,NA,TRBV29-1,CSVGILAPSYNEQFF,TGCAGCGTGGGTATACTAGCGCCGTCCTACAATGAGCAGTTCTTC
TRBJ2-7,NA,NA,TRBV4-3,CASSQDQAGAEKQYF,TGCGCCAGCAGCCAAGATCAGGCGGGGGCAGAGAAGCAGTACTTC
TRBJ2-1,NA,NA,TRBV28,CATVLGGAGNEQFF,TGTGCCACCGTCCTGGGGGGGGCGGGTAATGAGCAGTTCTTC
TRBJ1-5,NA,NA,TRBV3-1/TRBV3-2,CASSQGQGTGQPQHF,TGTGCCAGCAGCCAAGGTCAGGGTACAGGTCAGCCCCAGCATTTT
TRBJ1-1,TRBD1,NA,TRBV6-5,CASSYDRDSSEAFF,TGTGCCAGCAGTTACGACAGGGATTCATCTGAAGCTTTCTTT
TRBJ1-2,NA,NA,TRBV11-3,CASSLNRNYGYTF,TGTGCCAGCAGCTTAAACAGGAACTATGGCTACACCTTC
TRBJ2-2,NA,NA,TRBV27,CASSIGRGTGELFF,TGTGCCAGCAGTATCGGCAGGGGAACCGGGGAGCTGTTTTTT
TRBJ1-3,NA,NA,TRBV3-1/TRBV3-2,CASSPLDGQNSGNTIYF,TGTGCCAGCAGTCCCCTCGACGGACAAAACTCTGGAAACACCATATATTTT
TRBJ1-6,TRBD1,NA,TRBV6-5,CASSYSGAGGNSPLHF,TGTGCCAGCAGTTACTCGGGGGCAGGGGGAAATTCACCCCTCCACTTT
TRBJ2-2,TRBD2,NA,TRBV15,CATSSSGLAGGSGELFF,TGTGCCACCAGCAGCAGTGGACTAGCGGGGGGGAGCGGGGAGCTGTTTTTT
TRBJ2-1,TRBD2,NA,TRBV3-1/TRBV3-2,CASSQEATSGAYNEQFF,TGTGCCAGCAGCCAAGAAGCGACTAGCGGGGCCTACAATGAGCAGTTCTTC